This T cell receptor beta chain emerged from a study of T cell responses to AZD1222 COVID-19 vaccine. V was trimmed by 4 bases and J by 1 base, leaving 5 bases between them. This CDR3 is 13 amino acids long. Germline V lookup: CDR1 KGHSH, CDR2 LQKENI. The protocol was immunoSEQ multiplex PCR, while the TCRdb copy is restricted to in-frame clones and leaves out a portion. The sample has under 35,000 clones; 86% are singletons. Findings and caveats of the study: Two AZD1222 doses significantly raised spike-specific TCR breadth and depth over controls.

Comments on this clone: The antigen remains unidentified.

The chain links TRBV18 to TRBJ1-5, with D possibly TRBD1 on 5 matching bases. The clonotype originates from an adult who received the AZD1222 COVID-19 vaccine. The starting material was peripheral blood, obtained 28 days after the second AZD1222 dose. The CDR3 DNA reads TGTGCCAGCTCACGGGACAGCAATCAGCCCCAGCATTTT. It specifies CASSRDSNQPQHF.